This T cell receptor beta chain was retrieved from a study of CD8+CD57+ T cells in acquired aplastic anemia. Study as a whole: Mean DNA quantity obtained from sorted CD4+ and CD8+ cells was 2.5 to 4 ug.

General observations from the study: No significant patient-versus-control difference appeared in CD8+ Simpson's diversity.

The authors sequenced patients whose flow cytometry had shown CD8+CD57+ cell expansion. Genomic DNA acted as the template from which TCR beta VDJ combination and CDR3 sequence profiling were carried out. One entry per CDR3 protein results from TCRdb running MiXCR on the reads. The sample contains about 98,000 distinct CDR3 sequences, about 63% of which appear only once. The CDR3 length is 13 residues. CDR1 and CDR2 (germline): LNHDA, SQIVND (reference sequence). V lost 5 bases and J lost 4, with 11 bases in between. As for this clonotype: Its specificity is unknown.

Material for sequencing was sorted CD4+, CD8+, or CD8+CD57+ T cells (not recorded which) from PBMCs. The TCR was taken from a human donor with aplastic anemia. The V call is TRBV19, the J call TRBJ2-5; D may be TRBD2 (5 bases). CDR3 bases: TGTGCCAGTAGTGGCCCGGGGTTAGAGACCCAGTACTTC. This translates into CASSGPGLETQYF.